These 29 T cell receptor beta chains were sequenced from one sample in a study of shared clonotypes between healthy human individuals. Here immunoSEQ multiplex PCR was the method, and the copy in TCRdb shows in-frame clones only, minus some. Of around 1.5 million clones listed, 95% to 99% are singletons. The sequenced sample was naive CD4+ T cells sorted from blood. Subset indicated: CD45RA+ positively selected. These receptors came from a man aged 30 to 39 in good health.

DNA of the CDR3: TGCGCCAGCAGCTTTAACGGACTAGCGGGAGGAATTGAGCAGTTCTTC. This gives the protein CASSFNGLAGGIEQFF. The rearrangement joins TRBV5-1 to TRBJ2-1, with 14 bases fitting TRBD2. The CDR3 is made up of 16 amino acids. V was clipped by 2 bases and J by 9 bases; unmatched bases: 7. Germline V lookup: CDR1 SGHRS, CDR2 YFSETQ.

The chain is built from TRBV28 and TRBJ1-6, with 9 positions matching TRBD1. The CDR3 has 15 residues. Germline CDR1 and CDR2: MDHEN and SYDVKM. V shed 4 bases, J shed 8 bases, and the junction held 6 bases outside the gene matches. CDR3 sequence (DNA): TGTGCCAGCAGTTCGGGACAGGGCGAGGATTCACCCCTCCACTTT. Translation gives CASSSGQGEDSPLHF.

CDR3 residues: CASSSGGAGYQPQHF. Here the CDR3 DNA reads TGTGCCAGCAGTTCGGGAGGGGCGGGGTATCAGCCCCAGCATTTT. The genes are TRBV28 and TRBJ1-5, with a possible D match to TRBD1 (5 bases). The CDR3 contains 15 residues. Germline V gene sequence: CDR1 MDHEN, CDR2 SYDVKM. V lost 4 bases and J 5 bases, leaving 15 bases between the germline ends. The whole variable domain, remainder taken from reference TRBV28 and TRBJ1-5, is DVKVTQSSRYLVKRTGEKVFLECVQDMDHENMFWYRQDPGLGLRLIYFSYDVKMKEKGDIPEGYSVSREKKERFSLILESASTNQTSMYLCASSSGGAGYQPQHFGDGTRLSIL.

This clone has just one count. CDR3: CASRWRRNRGAKNIQYF. CDR3 nucleotide sequence: TGTGCCAGCAGGTGGAGGAGGAATAGGGGAGCCAAAAACATTCAGTACTTC. This sequence joins TRBV28 and TRBJ2-4; D possibly uses TRBD1 or TRBD2 (5 bases each). The CDR3 consists of 17 residues. Germline V gene data show CDR1 as MDHEN and CDR2 as SYDVKM. V lost 6 bases and J 0 bases, leaving 18 bases between the germline ends.

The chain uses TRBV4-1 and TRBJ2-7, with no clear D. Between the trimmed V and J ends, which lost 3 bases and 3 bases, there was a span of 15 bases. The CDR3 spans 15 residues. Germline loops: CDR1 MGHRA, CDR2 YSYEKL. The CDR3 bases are TGCGCCAGCAGCCATCCCGGACCGGCTTACTACGAGCAGTACTTC. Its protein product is CASSHPGPAYYEQYF.

Here the CDR3 DNA reads TGTGCCAGCTCCCCCAAAGGAGGGACCCAGACCTACGAGCAGTACTTC. This codes for CASSPKGGTQTYEQYF. The chain is built from TRBV18 and TRBJ2-7; D might be TRBD2 (6 bases). The CDR3 is 16 residues long. Germline V lookup: CDR1 KGHSH, CDR2 LQKENI. V lost 6 bases, J lost 2 bases, and 20 bases lay in between.

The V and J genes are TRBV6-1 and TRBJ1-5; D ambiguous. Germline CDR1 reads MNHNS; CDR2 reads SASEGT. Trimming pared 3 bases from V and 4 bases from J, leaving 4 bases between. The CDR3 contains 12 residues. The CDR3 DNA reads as TGTGCCAGCAGTGAGTTAAATCAGCCCCAGCATTTT. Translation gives CASSELNQPQHF.

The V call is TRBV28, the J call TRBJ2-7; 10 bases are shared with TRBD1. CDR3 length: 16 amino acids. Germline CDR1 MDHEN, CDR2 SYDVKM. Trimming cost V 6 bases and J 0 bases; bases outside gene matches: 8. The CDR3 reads CASRSVGQGSSYEQYF. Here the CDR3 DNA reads TGTGCCAGCAGGTCTGTGGGACAGGGGAGCTCCTACGAGCAGTACTTC. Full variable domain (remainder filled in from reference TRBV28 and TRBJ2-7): DVKVTQSSRYLVKRTGEKVFLECVQDMDHENMFWYRQDPGLGLRLIYFSYDVKMKEKGDIPEGYSVSREKKERFSLILESASTNQTSMYLCASRSVGQGSSYEQYFGPGTRLTVT.

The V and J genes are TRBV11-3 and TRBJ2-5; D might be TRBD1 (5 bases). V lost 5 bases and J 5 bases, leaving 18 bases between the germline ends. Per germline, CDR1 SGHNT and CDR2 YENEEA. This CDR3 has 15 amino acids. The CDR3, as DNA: TGTGCCAGCAGCCCTGGGGCTACTGGGCCGGAGACCCAGTACTTC. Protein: CASSPGATGPETQYF. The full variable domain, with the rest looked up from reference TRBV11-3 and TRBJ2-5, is EAGVVQSPRYKIIEKKQPVAFWCNPISGHNTLYWYLQNLGQGPELLIRYENEEAVDDSQLPKDRFSAERLKGVDSTLKIQPAELGDSAVYLCASSPGATGPETQYFGPGTRLLVL.

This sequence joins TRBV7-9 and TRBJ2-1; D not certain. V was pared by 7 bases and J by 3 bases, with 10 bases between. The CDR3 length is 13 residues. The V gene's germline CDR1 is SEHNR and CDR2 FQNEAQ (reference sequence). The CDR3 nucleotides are TGTGCCAGCAAAAGGGATGACTACAATGAGCAGTTCTTC. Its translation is CASKRDDYNEQFF.

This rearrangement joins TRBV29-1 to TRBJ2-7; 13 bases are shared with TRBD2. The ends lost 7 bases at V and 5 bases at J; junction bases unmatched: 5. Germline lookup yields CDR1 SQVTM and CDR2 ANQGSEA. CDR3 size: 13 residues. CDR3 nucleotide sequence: TGCAGCGCACGGACTAGCGGGAGCGACGAGCAGTACTTC. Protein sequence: CSARTSGSDEQYF.

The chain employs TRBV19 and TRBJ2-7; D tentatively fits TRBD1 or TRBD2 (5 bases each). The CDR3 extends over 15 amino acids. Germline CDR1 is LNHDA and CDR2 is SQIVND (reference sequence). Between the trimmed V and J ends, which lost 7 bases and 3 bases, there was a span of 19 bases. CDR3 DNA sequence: TGTGCCAGTAACGATGGGGGTGCCGGGCTCTACGAGCAGTACTTC. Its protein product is CASNDGGAGLYEQYF.

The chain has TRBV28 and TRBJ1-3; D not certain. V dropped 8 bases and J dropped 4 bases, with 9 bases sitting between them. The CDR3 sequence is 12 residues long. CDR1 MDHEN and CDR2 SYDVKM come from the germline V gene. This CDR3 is CASLDDGNTIYF. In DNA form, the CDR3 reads TGTGCCAGCCTTGACGACGGAAACACCATATATTTT.

The DNA for the CDR3 is TGTGCCATCAGGATTAGCGGCTCCTACAATGAGCAGTTCTTC. Residues: CAIRISGSYNEQFF. The chain links TRBV10-3 to TRBJ2-1; D may be TRBD2 (6 bases). Germline CDR1 is ENHRY and CDR2 is SYGVKD. Trimming removed 6 bases at V and 0 bases at J, with 9 bases between. The CDR3 is made up of 14 amino acids.

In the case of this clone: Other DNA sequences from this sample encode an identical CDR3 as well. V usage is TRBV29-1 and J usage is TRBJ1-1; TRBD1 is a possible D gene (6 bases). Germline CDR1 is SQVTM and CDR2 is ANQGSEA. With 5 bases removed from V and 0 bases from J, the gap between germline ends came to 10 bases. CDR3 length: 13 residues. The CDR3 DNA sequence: TGCAGCGTTTCAGGGGTTATGAACACTGAAGCTTTCTTT. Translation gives CSVSGVMNTEAFF.

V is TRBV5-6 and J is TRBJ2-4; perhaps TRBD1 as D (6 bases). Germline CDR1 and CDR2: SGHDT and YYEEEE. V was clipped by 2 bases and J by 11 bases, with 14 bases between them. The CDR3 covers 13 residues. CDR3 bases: TGTGCCAGCAGCTTCCGCCTTTCAGGGGTTCAGTACTTC. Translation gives CASSFRLSGVQYF.

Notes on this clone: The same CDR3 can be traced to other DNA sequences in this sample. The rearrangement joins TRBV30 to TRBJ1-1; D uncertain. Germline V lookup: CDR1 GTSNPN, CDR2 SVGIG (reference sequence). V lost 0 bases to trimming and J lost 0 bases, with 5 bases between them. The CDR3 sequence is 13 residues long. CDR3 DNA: TGTGCCTGGAGTGTGGCGATGAACACTGAAGCTTTCTTT. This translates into CAWSVAMNTEAFF.

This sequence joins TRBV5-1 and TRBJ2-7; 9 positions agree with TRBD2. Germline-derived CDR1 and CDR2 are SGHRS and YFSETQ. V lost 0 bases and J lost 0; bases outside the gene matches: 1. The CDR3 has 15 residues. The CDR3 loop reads CASSLGLAASYEQYF. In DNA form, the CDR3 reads TGCGCCAGCAGCTTGGGACTAGCGGCCTCCTACGAGCAGTACTTC.

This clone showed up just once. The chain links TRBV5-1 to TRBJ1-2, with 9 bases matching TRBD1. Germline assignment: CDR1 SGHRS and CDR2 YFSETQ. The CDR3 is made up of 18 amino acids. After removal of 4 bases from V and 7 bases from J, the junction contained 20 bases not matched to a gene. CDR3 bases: TGCGCCAGCAGCCGTAGTACGGGACAGGGAGCCGTAGGGGGTGGCTACACCTTC. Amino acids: CASSRSTGQGAVGGGYTF.

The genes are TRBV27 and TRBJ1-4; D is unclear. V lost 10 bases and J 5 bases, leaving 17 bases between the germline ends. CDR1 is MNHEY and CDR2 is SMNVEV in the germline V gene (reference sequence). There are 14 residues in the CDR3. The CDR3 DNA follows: TGTGCCACCGGGCAACAAGGCGAAAATGAAAAACTGTTTTTT. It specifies CATGQQGENEKLFF.

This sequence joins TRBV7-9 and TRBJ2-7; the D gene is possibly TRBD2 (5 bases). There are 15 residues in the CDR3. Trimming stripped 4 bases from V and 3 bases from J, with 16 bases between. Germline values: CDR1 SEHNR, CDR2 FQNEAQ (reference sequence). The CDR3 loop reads CASSSLGGLLYEQYF. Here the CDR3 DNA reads TGTGCCAGCAGCTCCCTCGGCGGACTTCTCTACGAGCAGTACTTC.

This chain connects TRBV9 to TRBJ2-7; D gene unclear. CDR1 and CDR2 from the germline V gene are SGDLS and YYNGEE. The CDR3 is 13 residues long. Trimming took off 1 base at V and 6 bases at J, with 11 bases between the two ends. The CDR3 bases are TGTGCCAGCAGCGTAAAATTGACGGGCGAGCAGTACTTC. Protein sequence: CASSVKLTGEQYF. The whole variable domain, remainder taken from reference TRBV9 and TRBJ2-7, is DSGVTQTPKHLITATGQRVTLRCSPRSGDLSVYWYQQSLDQGLQFLIQYYNGEERAKGNILERFSAQQFPDLHSELNLSSLELGDSALYFCASSVKLTGEQYFGPGTRLTVT.

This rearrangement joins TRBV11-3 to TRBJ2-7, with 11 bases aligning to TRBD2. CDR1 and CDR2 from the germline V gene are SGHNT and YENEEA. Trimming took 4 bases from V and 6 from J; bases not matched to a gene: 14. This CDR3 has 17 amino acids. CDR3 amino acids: CASSSVIGTSGSGEQYF. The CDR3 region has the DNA TGTGCCAGCAGCTCCGTCATTGGAACTAGCGGGAGTGGCGAGCAGTACTTC.

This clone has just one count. This chain's CDR3 is CASSKALSSGSTDTQYF. Written as DNA, the CDR3 is TGTGCCAGCAGCAAAGCGCTTTCAAGCGGGAGCACAGATACGCAGTATTTT. The V call is TRBV21-1, the J call TRBJ2-3; the table gives TRBD2 as D, unverified against the DNA. TRBV21-1 is a pseudogene segment. There are 17 residues in the CDR3.

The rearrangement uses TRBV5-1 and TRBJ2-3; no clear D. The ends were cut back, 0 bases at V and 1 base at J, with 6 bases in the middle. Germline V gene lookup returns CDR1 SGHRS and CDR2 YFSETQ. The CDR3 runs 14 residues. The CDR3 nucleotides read TGCGCCAGCAGCTTGGAAACGCGCACAGATACGCAGTATTTT. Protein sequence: CASSLETRTDTQYF.

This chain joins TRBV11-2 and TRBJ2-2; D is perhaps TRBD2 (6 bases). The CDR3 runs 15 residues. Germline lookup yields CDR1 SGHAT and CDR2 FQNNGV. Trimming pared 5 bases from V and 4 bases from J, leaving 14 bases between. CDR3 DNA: TGTGCCAGCAGCCGGGACTGGCTGAGCACCGGGGAGCTGTTTTTT. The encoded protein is CASSRDWLSTGELFF.

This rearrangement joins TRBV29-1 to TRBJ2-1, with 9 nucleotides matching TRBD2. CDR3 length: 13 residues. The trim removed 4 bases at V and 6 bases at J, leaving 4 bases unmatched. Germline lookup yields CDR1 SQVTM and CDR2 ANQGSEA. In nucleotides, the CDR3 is TGCAGCGTTGCTAGCGGGACAGTCAATGAGCAGTTCTTC. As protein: CSVASGTVNEQFF.

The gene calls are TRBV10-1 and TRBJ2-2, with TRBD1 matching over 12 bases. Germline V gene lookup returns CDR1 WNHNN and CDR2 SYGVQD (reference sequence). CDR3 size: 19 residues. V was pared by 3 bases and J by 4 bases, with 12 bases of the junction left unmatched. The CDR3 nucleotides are TGCGCCAGCAGTGACTCTCGATGGGGACAGGGGGCTGGCACCGGGGAGCTGTTTTTT. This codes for CASSDSRWGQGAGTGELFF.

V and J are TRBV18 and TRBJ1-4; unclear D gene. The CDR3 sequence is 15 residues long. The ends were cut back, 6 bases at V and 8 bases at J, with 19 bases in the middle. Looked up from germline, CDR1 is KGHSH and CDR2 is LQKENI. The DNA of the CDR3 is TGTGCCAGCTCCCCCCCTGGTCAGGCGGGAGAAAAACTGTTTTTT. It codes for CASSPPGQAGEKLFF. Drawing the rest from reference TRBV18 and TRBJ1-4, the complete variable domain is NAGVMQNPRHLVRRRGQEARLRCSPMKGHSHVYWYRQLPEEGLKFMVYLQKENIIDESGMPKERFSAEFPKEGPSILRIQQVVRGDSAAYFCASSPPGQAGEKLFFGSGTQLSVL.